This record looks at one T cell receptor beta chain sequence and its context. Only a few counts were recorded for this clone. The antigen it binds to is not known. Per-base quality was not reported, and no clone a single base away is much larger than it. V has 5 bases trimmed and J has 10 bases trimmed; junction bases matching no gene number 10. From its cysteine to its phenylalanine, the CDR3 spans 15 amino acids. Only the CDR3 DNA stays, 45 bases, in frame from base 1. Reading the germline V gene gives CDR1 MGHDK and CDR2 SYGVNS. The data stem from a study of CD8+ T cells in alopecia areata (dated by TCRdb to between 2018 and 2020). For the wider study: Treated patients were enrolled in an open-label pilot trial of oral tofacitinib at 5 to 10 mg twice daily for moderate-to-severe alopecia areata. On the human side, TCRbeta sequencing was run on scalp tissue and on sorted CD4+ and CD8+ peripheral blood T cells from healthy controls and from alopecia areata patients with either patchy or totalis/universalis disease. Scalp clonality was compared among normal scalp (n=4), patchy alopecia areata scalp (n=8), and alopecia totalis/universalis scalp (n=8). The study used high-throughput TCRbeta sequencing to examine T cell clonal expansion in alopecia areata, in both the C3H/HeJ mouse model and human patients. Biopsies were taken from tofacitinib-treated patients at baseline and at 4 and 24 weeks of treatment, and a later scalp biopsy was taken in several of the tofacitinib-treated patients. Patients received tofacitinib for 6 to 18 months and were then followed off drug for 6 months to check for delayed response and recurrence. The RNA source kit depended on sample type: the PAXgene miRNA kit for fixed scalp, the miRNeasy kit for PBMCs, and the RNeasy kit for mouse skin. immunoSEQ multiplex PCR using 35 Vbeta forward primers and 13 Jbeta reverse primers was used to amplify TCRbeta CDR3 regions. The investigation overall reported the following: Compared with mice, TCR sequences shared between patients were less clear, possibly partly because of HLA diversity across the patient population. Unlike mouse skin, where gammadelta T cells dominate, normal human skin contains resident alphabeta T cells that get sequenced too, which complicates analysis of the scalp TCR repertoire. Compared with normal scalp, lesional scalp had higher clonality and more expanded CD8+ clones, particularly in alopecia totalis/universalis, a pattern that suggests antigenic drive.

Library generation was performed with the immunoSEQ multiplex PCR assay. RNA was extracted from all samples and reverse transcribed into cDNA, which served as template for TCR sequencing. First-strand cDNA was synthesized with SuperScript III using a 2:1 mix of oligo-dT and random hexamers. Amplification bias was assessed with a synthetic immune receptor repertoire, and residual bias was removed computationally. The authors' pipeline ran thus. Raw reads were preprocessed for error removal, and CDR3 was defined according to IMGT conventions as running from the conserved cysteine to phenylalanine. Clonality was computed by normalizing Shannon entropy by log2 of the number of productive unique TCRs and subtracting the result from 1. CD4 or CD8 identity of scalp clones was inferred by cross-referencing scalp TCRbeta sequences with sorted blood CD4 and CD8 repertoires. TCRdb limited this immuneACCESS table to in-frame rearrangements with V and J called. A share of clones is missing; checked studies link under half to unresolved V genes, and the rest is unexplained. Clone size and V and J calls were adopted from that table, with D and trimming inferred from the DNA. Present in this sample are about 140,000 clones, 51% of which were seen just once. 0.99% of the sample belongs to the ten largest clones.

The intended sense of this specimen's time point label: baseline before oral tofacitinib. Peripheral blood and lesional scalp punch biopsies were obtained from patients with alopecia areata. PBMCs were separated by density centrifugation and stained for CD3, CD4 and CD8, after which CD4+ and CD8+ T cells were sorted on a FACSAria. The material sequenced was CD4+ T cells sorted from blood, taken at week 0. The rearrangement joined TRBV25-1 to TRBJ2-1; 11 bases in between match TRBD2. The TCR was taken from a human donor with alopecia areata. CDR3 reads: CASSSTSGTLWEQFF. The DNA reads TGTGCCAGCAGTTCGACTAGCGGGACCCTCTGGGAGCAGTTCTTC.